This is a list of T cell receptor beta chains from one sample in a study of Ad26.COV2.S vaccination and SARS-CoV-2 variants. Here immunoSEQ multiplex PCR was the method, and the copy in TCRdb shows in-frame clones only, minus some. The sample holds around 300,000 clones; around 88% are singletons and the top ten take around 10%. Sequenced material: peripheral blood, taken in a trial of Ad26.COV2.S vaccine versus placebo. Receptors originate from a person between 18 and 60 years old who received the Ad26.COV2.S COVID-19 vaccine or a placebo. Both conserved end residues are part of each CDR3. The order of the fields is clone size, J gene, V gene, D gene, CDR3 DNA, CDR3 protein. The D gene is left open where the match is weak. The listing skips clone size in some rows; elsewhere it reads once, few, many or a size class.

clone size: -
J gene: TRBJ1-2
V gene: TRBV7-2
D gene: -
CDR3 DNA: TGTGCCAGCAGCTTAGAATACAATTTTTTCAGGAACTATGGCTACACCTTC
CDR3 protein: CASSLEYNFFRNYGYTF

clone size: -
J gene: TRBJ1-5
V gene: TRBV2
D gene: -
CDR3 DNA: TGTGCCAGCACGGGTCTCAATCAGCCCCAGCATTTT
CDR3 protein: CASTGLNQPQHF

clone size: -
J gene: TRBJ2-3
V gene: TRBV7-9
D gene: TRBD1
CDR3 DNA: TGTGCCAGCAGCAACAGGGGGCCAGATACGCAGTATTTT
CDR3 protein: CASSNRGPDTQYF

clone size: -
J gene: TRBJ1-5
V gene: TRBV10-3
D gene: -
CDR3 DNA: TGTGCCATCAGTCCGATCATTTCTGGGCAGCCCCAGCATTTT
CDR3 protein: CAISPIISGQPQHF

clone size: -
J gene: TRBJ2-7
V gene: TRBV28
D gene: -
CDR3 DNA: TGTGCCAGCAGCGGGTGGGTGGGGTCCTACGAGCAGTACTTC
CDR3 protein: CASSGWVGSYEQYF

clone size: -
J gene: TRBJ2-7
V gene: TRBV28
D gene: TRBD2
CDR3 DNA: TGTGCCAGCAGGGGACTAGCGGGGATTTACGAGCAGTACTTC
CDR3 protein: CASRGLAGIYEQYF

clone size: -
J gene: TRBJ1-1
V gene: TRBV6-5
D gene: -
CDR3 DNA: TGTGCCAGCAGTTACTCATGGGGGGCACGGAACACTGAAGCTTTCTTT
CDR3 protein: CASSYSWGARNTEAFF

clone size: -
J gene: TRBJ2-1
V gene: TRBV2
D gene: TRBD2
CDR3 DNA: TGTGCCAGCAGTGGACAACTGGGGGGGGTCGACAATGAGCAGTTCTTC
CDR3 protein: CASSGQLGGVDNEQFF

clone size: few
J gene: TRBJ2-3
V gene: TRBV28
D gene: -
CDR3 DNA: TGTGCCAGCAGGATTGACGCTACAGATACGCAGTATTTT
CDR3 protein: CASRIDATDTQYF

clone size: -
J gene: TRBJ1-4
V gene: TRBV21-1
D gene: -
CDR3 DNA: TGTGCCAGCAGCAAAGCCGTTCCCGGGACACATGCAACTAATGAAAAACTGTTTTTT
CDR3 protein: CASSKAVPGTHATNEKLFF

clone size: -
J gene: TRBJ1-4
V gene: TRBV18
D gene: -
CDR3 DNA: TGTGCCAGCTCACCGGACATGAATGAAAAACTGTTTTTT
CDR3 protein: CASSPDMNEKLFF

clone size: -
J gene: TRBJ2-3
V gene: TRBV4-2
D gene: TRBD2
CDR3 DNA: TGTGCCAGCAGCCAAGTTAGGTTCCAGCTTCGAGAGCTAGCGGGGGGCACAGATACGCAGTATTTT
CDR3 protein: CASSQVRFQLRELAGGTDTQYF

clone size: -
J gene: TRBJ1-6
V gene: TRBV7-8
D gene: -
CDR3 DNA: TGTGCCAGCAGCTTAGAGGAAATGGGAAGCTCCTATAATTCACCCCTCCACTTT
CDR3 protein: CASSLEEMGSSYNSPLHF

clone size: few
J gene: TRBJ1-2
V gene: TRBV6-5
D gene: -
CDR3 DNA: TGTGCCAGTCATGGCCCGGAGCGGAGCTACACCTTC
CDR3 protein: CASHGPERSYTF

clone size: -
J gene: TRBJ2-1
V gene: TRBV19
D gene: -
CDR3 DNA: TGTGCCAGTAGTATTAACAGGGAAGGTGAGCAGTTCTTC
CDR3 protein: CASSINREGEQFF

clone size: -
J gene: TRBJ1-1
V gene: TRBV19
D gene: -
CDR3 DNA: TGTGCCAGTATTCAAACTACAGGGTGGGCCACTGAAGCTTTCTTT
CDR3 protein: CASIQTTGWATEAFF

clone size: -
J gene: TRBJ1-3
V gene: TRBV28
D gene: -
CDR3 DNA: TGTGCCAGCAGTTTGTCTGGGGGCGTTGGAAACACCATATATTTT
CDR3 protein: CASSLSGGVGNTIYF

clone size: few
J gene: TRBJ2-5
V gene: TRBV4-2
D gene: TRBD1
CDR3 DNA: TGTGCCAGCAGCCAAGATAGGGGGCGAGAGACCCAGTACTTC
CDR3 protein: CASSQDRGRETQYF

clone size: -
J gene: TRBJ2-1
V gene: TRBV5-1
D gene: -
CDR3 DNA: TGCGCCAGCACGAGGGAGACGTTCGCCAATGAGCAGTTCTTC
CDR3 protein: CASTRETFANEQFF

clone size: -
J gene: TRBJ2-7
V gene: TRBV20-1
D gene: -
CDR3 DNA: TGCAGTGCTAGTGGCCGGAGCTCCTACGAGCAGTACTTC
CDR3 protein: CSASGRSSYEQYF

clone size: -
J gene: TRBJ2-7
V gene: TRBV27
D gene: -
CDR3 DNA: TGTGCCAGCAGTCCATCAGGGCAAGGCTACGAGCAGTACTTC
CDR3 protein: CASSPSGQGYEQYF

clone size: few
J gene: TRBJ1-3
V gene: TRBV28
D gene: -
CDR3 DNA: TGTGCCAGCAGGCGTCCGTCGGTCTCTGGAAACACCATATATTTT
CDR3 protein: CASRRPSVSGNTIYF

clone size: -
J gene: TRBJ2-3
V gene: TRBV10-3
D gene: -
CDR3 DNA: TGTGCCATCAGTGAGTCAGGAATGCAGGGGGGTAAAGATACGCAGTATTTT
CDR3 protein: CAISESGMQGGKDTQYF

clone size: -
J gene: TRBJ2-7
V gene: TRBV11-1
D gene: TRBD2
CDR3 DNA: TGTGCCAGCAGCCCCGGTCCGGGGGGCGAGCAGTACTTC
CDR3 protein: CASSPGPGGEQYF

clone size: -
J gene: TRBJ2-5
V gene: TRBV27
D gene: -
CDR3 DNA: TGTGCCAGCAGTAGGTTGTACCAAGAGACCCAGTACTTC
CDR3 protein: CASSRLYQETQYF

clone size: -
J gene: TRBJ2-4
V gene: TRBV9
D gene: TRBD2
CDR3 DNA: TGTGCCAGCAGCGTTGGGAGACTAGCGGGGGTTAACATTCAGTACTTC
CDR3 protein: CASSVGRLAGVNIQYF

clone size: -
J gene: TRBJ2-1
V gene: TRBV6-6
D gene: -
CDR3 DNA: TGTGCCAGCACTTACGGGACTGCCCAAACCGGAGGTGAGCAGTTCTTC
CDR3 protein: CASTYGTAQTGGEQFF

clone size: few
J gene: TRBJ2-2
V gene: TRBV6-2/TRBV6-3
D gene: TRBD2
CDR3 DNA: TGTGCCAGCAGTTACTCGACTAGCGGAGCGAACACCGGGGAGCTGTTTTTT
CDR3 protein: CASSYSTSGANTGELFF

clone size: -
J gene: TRBJ2-4
V gene: TRBV20-1
D gene: -
CDR3 DNA: TGCAGTGCTAGTCGTGGGGACAAAAACATTCAGTACTTC
CDR3 protein: CSASRGDKNIQYF

clone size: -
J gene: TRBJ2-7
V gene: TRBV10-2
D gene: -
CDR3 DNA: TGCGCCAGCAGTGCGATCTCCGGGGCCTACGAGCAGTACTTC
CDR3 protein: CASSAISGAYEQYF

clone size: -
J gene: TRBJ2-6
V gene: TRBV19
D gene: -
CDR3 DNA: TGTGCCAGTATTGGGGTCAGCGGGGACAACTCTGGGGCCAACGTCCTGACTTTC
CDR3 protein: CASIGVSGDNSGANVLTF

clone size: -
J gene: TRBJ1-2
V gene: TRBV5-1
D gene: TRBD1
CDR3 DNA: TGCGCCAGCAGCTTGGAACAGGGGTATGGCTACACCTTC
CDR3 protein: CASSLEQGYGYTF

clone size: -
J gene: TRBJ1-4
V gene: TRBV5-1
D gene: -
CDR3 DNA: TGCGCCAGCAGCCTGTTGGGACCTGCGGAAAAACTGTTTTTT
CDR3 protein: CASSLLGPAEKLFF

clone size: -
J gene: TRBJ1-2
V gene: TRBV2
D gene: -
CDR3 DNA: TGTGCCAGCAGTCCGGCCAGTAATAACTATGGCTACACCTTC
CDR3 protein: CASSPASNNYGYTF

clone size: -
J gene: TRBJ1-5
V gene: TRBV5-1
D gene: TRBD1
CDR3 DNA: TGCGCCAGCAGCCTCGGACAGGTAAATCAGCCCCAGCATTTT
CDR3 protein: CASSLGQVNQPQHF

clone size: few
J gene: TRBJ1-5
V gene: TRBV28
D gene: -
CDR3 DNA: TGTGCCAGCAGACCGATGAATAGCAATCAGCCCCAGCATTTT
CDR3 protein: CASRPMNSNQPQHF

clone size: -
J gene: TRBJ2-4
V gene: TRBV7-2
D gene: -
CDR3 DNA: TGTGCCAGCAGCTTACAGGCAATAGCCAAAAACATTCAGTACTTC
CDR3 protein: CASSLQAIAKNIQYF

clone size: -
J gene: TRBJ1-4
V gene: TRBV6-2/TRBV6-3
D gene: TRBD1
CDR3 DNA: TGTGCCAGCAGCGGACAGGCCACTAATGAAAAACTGTTTTTT
CDR3 protein: CASSGQATNEKLFF

clone size: -
J gene: TRBJ2-1
V gene: TRBV29-1
D gene: -
CDR3 DNA: TGCAGCGTTGGAGATTATAGAAACAATGAGCAGTTCTTC
CDR3 protein: CSVGDYRNNEQFF

clone size: -
J gene: TRBJ1-5
V gene: TRBV5-1
D gene: TRBD1
CDR3 DNA: TGCGCCAGCAGCCCCGGACAGGACAATCAGCCCCAGCATTTT
CDR3 protein: CASSPGQDNQPQHF

clone size: -
J gene: TRBJ1-1
V gene: TRBV19
D gene: -
CDR3 DNA: TGTGCCAGTAGTATAGTCCCTGACAGCTATGAAGCTTTCTTT
CDR3 protein: CASSIVPDSYEAFF

clone size: -
J gene: TRBJ2-2
V gene: TRBV6-4
D gene: -
CDR3 DNA: TGTGCCAGCAGTGACAAGTCAACCCGCGGGGAGCTGTTTTTT
CDR3 protein: CASSDKSTRGELFF